The rows below give T cell receptor beta chains drawn from one sample of a study of T cell responses to AZD1222 COVID-19 vaccine. Repertoires were generated with immunoSEQ multiplex PCR, while TCRdb's copy carries only in-frame clones and drops some. The sample carries approximately 89,000 clones, about nine tenths recorded once. The sample consisted of peripheral blood, taken 28 days after the second AZD1222 dose. The receptors derive from an adult who received the AZD1222 COVID-19 vaccine. Both conserved end residues are part of each CDR3. The D gene is left open where the match is weak. Not all rows give a size; the values are once, few, many and, for expanded clones, a class.

J	V	size	D	DNA	CDR3
TRBJ2-2	TRBV5-1	.	.	TGCGCCAGCAGCTTGGCCTCTAGCAGGACGAACACCGGGGAGCTGTTTTTT	CASSLASSRTNTGELFF
TRBJ2-7	TRBV14	.	.	TGTGCCAGCAGCGCCTACTACGAGCAGTACTTC	CASSAYYEQYF
TRBJ1-1	TRBV19	.	.	TGTGCCAGTAGCACCCACATGAACACTGAAGCTTTCTTT	CASSTHMNTEAFF
TRBJ2-1	TRBV2	.	TRBD2	TGTGCCAGCAGTGACACCCTAGCGGGGGGGCGTAATGAGCAGTTCTTC	CASSDTLAGGRNEQFF
TRBJ2-3	TRBV5-1	.	.	TGCGCCAGCAGCTTGGTAACACGGGGATCCCGCACAGATACGCAGTATTTT	CASSLVTRGSRTDTQYF
TRBJ1-2	TRBV2	few	.	TGTGCCAGCGAGACAGATAACTATGGCTACACCTTC	CASETDNYGYTF
TRBJ2-7	TRBV29-1	few	.	TGCAGCGTTCCGGGACAACCCTCCTACGAGCAGTACTTC	CSVPGQPSYEQYF
TRBJ2-3	TRBV10-1	.	TRBD2	TGCGCCAGCAGCCCTGGACTAGCGGGGGGGCAGACAGATACGCAGTATTTT	CASSPGLAGGQTDTQYF
TRBJ2-3	TRBV7-9	.	.	TGTGCCAGCAGCCTAGAACTAGGGTTCACAGATACGCAGTATTTT	CASSLELGFTDTQYF
TRBJ2-7	TRBV5-1	.	.	TGCGCCAGCAGCTTGGGGGGGTTAAGCTCCTACGAGCAGTACTTC	CASSLGGLSSYEQYF
TRBJ1-5	TRBV5-6	.	.	TGTGCCAGCAGCTCGGTCGGGGGCATGGGCAATCAGCCCCAGCATTTT	CASSSVGGMGNQPQHF
TRBJ2-5	TRBV29-1	.	TRBD2	TGCAGCGTTGGTGCTAGCGGAGAGACCCAGTACTTC	CSVGASGETQYF
TRBJ1-2	TRBV29-1	.	.	TGCAGCGTTGTGGGGACCCGGGAGAGAGGCTATGGCTACACCTTC	CSVVGTRERGYGYTF
TRBJ1-3	TRBV15	.	.	TGTGCCACCAGAACCGATGGGGCAGGGCCAGGAAACACCATATATTTT	CATRTDGAGPGNTIYF
TRBJ2-3	TRBV9	once	.	TGTGCCAGCAGCGTAGGTGGCAGGGGCCCCCGGGATACGCAGTATTTT	CASSVGGRGPRDTQYF
TRBJ2-3	TRBV27	.	TRBD2	TGTGCCAGCAGTTTAATCCAGGGCGGGGGAGACACGCAGTATTTT	CASSLIQGGGDTQYF
TRBJ2-5	TRBV7-7	.	TRBD2	TGTGCTAGCAGCTTTAGCGGGGCCGACCAAGAGACCCAGTACTTC	CASSFSGADQETQYF
TRBJ2-3	TRBV5-1	.	.	TGCGCCAGCAGCCCCCAGGCCGATACGCAGTATTTT	CASSPQADTQYF
TRBJ2-7	TRBV27	.	.	TGTGCCAGCAGTTCCACAGGGTACTCCTACGAGCAGTACTTC	CASSSTGYSYEQYF
TRBJ2-1	TRBV3-1/TRBV3-2	.	.	TGTGCCAGCAGCCAAGATCTGACCAACAATGAGCAGTTCTTC	CASSQDLTNNEQFF
TRBJ2-1	TRBV25-1	.	TRBD1	TGTGCCAGCAGTGGGGCAGGGGGTCACAATGAGCAGTTCTTC	CASSGAGGHNEQFF
TRBJ1-5	TRBV5-6	.	.	TGTGCCAGCAGCTCCGGGAATCAGCCCCAGCATTTT	CASSSGNQPQHF
TRBJ1-4	TRBV5-5	.	.	TGTGCCAGCAGCGGACCAGGGGTTGGTGAAAAACTGTTTTTT	CASSGPGVGEKLFF
TRBJ2-3	TRBV6-2/TRBV6-3	.	.	TGTGCCAGCAGTTCCGGGACTCATCACACAGATACGCAGTATTTT	CASSSGTHHTDTQYF